This TCR beta chain was profiled in a study of early stage breast cancer tumors. Note on this clone: Its antigen is unknown.

Clones were sequenced by immunoSEQ multiplex PCR, and TCRdb holds only the in-frame ones, with some missing. Here the sample spans tens of thousands of clones, around 90% being singletons. Germline CDR1 and CDR2: SGDLS and YYNGEE. V was trimmed by 0 bases and J by 4 bases, leaving 11 bases between them. The CDR3 extends over 15 amino acids. Study results and caveats: Compared with adjacent normal breast tissue, tumors showed about 2.5-fold greater T cell density and higher clonality.

This TCR was sampled from a person aged 70 to 80 with breast cancer. Sequencing used blood. This chain links TRBV9 with TRBJ1-3; D gene uncertain. This CDR3 reads CASSVGRSSGNTIYF. The CDR3 coding sequence is TGTGCCAGCAGCGTAGGTCGCAGTTCCGGAAACACCATATATTTT.